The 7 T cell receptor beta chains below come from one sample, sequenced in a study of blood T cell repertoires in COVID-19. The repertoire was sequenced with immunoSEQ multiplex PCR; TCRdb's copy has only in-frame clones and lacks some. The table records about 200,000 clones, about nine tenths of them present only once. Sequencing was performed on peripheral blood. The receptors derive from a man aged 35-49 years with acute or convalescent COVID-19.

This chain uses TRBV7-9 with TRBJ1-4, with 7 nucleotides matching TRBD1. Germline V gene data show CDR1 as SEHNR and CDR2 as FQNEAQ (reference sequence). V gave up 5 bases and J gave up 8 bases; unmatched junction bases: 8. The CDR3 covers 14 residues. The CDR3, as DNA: TGTGCCAGCAGCCCGACAGGGCGCGGGGAAAAACTGTTTTTT. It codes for CASSPTGRGEKLFF. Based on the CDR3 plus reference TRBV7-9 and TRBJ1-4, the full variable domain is DTGVSQNPRHKITKRGQNVTFRCDPISEHNRLYWYRQTLGQGPEFLTYFQNEAQLEKSRLLSDRFSAERPKGSFSTLEIQRTEQGDSAMYLCASSPTGRGEKLFFGSGTQLSVL.

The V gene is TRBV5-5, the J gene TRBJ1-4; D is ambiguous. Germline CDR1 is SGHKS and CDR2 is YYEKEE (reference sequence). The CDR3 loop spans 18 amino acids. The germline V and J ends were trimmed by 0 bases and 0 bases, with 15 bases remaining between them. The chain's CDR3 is CASSLVEFWSSTNEKLFF. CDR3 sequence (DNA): TGTGCCAGCAGCTTGGTCGAATTTTGGAGTTCAACTAATGAAAAACTGTTTTTT.

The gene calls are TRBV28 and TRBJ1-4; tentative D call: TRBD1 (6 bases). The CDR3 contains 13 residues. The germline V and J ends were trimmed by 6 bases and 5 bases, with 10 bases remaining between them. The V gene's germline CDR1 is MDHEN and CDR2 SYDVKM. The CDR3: CASSRTVNEKLFF. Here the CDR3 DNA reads TGTGCCAGCAGCCGGACAGTAAATGAAAAACTGTTTTTT. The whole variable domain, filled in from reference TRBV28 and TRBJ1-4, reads DVKVTQSSRYLVKRTGEKVFLECVQDMDHENMFWYRQDPGLGLRLIYFSYDVKMKEKGDIPEGYSVSREKKERFSLILESASTNQTSMYLCASSRTVNEKLFFGSGTQLSVL.

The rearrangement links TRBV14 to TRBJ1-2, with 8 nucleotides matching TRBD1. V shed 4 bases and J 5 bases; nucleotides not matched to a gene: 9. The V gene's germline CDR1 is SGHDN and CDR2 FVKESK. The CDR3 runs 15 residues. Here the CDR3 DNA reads TGTGCCAGCAGCCTTTCGGGACAGGACGAATATGGCTACACCTTC. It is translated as CASSLSGQDEYGYTF.

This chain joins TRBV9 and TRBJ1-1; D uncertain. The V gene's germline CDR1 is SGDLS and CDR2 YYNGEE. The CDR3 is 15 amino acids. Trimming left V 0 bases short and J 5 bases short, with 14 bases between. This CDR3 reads CASSVAGQAGTEAFF. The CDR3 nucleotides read TGTGCCAGCAGCGTAGCTGGGCAGGCGGGGACTGAAGCTTTCTTT.

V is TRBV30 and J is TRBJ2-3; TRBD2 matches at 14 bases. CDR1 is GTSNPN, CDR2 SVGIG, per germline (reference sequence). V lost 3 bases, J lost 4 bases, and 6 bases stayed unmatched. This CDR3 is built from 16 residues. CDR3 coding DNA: TGTGCCTGGAGCGGGACTAGCGGGAGTCCGGCAGATACGCAGTATTTT. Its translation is CAWSGTSGSPADTQYF.

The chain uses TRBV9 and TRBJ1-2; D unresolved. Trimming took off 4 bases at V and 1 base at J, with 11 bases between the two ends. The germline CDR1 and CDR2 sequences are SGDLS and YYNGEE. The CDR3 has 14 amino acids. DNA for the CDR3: TGTGCCAGCAGCTCAGCGGTCGGTAACTATGGCTACACCTTC. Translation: CASSSAVGNYGYTF.